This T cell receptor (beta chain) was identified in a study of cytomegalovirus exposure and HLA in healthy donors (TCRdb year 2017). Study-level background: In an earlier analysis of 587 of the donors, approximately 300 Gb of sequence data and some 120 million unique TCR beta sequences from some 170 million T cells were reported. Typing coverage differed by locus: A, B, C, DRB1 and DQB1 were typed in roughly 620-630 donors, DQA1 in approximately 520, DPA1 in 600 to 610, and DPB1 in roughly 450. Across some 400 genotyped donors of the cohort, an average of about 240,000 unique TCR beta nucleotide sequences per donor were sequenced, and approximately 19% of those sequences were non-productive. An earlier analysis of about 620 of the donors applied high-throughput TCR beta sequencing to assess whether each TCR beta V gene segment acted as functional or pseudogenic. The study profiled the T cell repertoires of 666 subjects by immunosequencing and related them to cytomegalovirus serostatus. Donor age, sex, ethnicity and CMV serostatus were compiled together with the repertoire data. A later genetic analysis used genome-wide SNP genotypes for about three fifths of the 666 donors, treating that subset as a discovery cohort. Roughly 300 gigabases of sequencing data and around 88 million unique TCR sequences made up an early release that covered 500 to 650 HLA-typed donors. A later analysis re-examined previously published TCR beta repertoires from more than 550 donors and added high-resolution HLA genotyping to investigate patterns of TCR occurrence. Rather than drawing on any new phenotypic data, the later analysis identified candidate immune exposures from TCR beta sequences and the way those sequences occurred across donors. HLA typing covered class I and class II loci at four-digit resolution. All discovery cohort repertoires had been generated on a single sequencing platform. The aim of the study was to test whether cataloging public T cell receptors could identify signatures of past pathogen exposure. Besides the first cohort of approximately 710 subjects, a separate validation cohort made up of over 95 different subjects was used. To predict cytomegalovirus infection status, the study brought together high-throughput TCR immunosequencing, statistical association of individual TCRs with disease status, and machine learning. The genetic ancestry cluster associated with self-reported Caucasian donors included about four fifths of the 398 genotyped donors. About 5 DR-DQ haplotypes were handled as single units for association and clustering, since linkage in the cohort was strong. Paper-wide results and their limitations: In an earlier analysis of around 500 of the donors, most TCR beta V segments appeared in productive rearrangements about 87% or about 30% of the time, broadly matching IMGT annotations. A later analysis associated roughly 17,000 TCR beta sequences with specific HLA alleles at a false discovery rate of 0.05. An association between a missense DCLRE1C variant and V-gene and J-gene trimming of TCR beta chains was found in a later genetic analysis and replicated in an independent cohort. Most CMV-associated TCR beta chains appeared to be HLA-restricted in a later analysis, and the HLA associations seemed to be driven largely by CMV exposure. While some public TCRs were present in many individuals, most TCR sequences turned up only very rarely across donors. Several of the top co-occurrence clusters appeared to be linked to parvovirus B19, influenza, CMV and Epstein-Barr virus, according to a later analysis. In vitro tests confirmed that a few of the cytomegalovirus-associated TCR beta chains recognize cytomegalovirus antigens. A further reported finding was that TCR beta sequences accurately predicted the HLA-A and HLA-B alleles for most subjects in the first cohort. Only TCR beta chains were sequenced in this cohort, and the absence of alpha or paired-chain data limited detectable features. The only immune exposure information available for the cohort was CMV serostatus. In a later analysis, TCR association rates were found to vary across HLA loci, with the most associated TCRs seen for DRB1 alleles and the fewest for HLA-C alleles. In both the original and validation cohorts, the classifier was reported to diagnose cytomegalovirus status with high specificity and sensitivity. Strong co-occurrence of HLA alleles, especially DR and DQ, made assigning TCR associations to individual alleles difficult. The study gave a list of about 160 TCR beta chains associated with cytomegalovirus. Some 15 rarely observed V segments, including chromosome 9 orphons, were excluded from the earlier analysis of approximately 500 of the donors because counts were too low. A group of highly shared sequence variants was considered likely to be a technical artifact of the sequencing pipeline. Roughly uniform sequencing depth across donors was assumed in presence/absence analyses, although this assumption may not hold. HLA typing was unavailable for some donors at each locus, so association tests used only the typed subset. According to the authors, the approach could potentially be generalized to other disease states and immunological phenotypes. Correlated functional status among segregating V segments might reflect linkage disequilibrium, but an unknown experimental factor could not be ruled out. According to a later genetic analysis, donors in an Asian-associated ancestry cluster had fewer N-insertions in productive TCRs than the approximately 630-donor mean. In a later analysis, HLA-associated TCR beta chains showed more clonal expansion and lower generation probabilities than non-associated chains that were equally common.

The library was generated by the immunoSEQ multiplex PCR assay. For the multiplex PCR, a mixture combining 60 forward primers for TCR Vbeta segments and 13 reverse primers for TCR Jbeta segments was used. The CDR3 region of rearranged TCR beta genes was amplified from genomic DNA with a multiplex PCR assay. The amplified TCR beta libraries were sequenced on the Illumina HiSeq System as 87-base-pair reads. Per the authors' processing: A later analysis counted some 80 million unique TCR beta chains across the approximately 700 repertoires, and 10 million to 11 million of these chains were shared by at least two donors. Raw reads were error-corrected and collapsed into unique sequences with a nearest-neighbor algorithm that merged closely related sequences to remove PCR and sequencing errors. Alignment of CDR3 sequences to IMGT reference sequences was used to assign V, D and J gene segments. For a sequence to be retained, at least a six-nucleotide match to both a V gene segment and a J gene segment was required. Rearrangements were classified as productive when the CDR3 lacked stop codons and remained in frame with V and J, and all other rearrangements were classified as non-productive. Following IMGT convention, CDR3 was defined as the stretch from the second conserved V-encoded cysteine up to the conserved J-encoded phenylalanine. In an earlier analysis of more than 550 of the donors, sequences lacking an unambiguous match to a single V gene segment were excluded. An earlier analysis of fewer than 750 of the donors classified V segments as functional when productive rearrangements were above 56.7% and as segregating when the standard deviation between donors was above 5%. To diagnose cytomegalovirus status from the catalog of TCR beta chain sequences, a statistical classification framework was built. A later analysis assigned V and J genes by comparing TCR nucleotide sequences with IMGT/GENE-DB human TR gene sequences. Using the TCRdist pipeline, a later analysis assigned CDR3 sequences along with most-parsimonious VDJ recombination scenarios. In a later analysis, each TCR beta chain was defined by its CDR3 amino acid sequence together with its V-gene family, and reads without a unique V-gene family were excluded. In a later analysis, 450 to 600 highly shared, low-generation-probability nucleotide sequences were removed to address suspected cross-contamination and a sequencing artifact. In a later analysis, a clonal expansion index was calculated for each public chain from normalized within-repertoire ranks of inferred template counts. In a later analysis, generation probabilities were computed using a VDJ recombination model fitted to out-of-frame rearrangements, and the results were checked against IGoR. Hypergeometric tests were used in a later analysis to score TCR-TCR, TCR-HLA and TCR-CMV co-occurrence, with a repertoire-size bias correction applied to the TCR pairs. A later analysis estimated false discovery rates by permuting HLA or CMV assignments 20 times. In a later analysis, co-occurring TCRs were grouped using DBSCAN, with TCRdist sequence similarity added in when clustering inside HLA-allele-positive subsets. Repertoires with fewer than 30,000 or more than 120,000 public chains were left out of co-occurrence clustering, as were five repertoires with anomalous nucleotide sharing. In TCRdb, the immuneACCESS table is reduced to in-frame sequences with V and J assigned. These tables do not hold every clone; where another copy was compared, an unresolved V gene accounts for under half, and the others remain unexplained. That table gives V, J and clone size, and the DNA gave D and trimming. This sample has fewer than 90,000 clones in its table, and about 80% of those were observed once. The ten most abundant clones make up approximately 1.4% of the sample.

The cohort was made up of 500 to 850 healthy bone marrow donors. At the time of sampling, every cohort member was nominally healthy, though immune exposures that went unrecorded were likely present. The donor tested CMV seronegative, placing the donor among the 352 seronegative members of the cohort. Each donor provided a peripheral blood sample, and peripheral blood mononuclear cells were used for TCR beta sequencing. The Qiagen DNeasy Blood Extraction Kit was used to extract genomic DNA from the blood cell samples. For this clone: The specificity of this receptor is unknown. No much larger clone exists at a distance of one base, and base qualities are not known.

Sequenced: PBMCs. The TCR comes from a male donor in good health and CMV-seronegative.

Here the CDR3 is given as CASSLGQDVLGMETQYF. The DNA is TGTGCCAGCAGTTTGGGACAGGACGTCCTGGGGATGGAGACCCAGTACTTC. The chain is encoded by TRBV28 joined to TRBJ2-5; 8 bases in the junction line up with TRBD1. Counted from cysteine to phenylalanine, this CDR3 has 17 amino acids. The retained sequence is limited to the CDR3, 51 bases, with the frame set at the first base. Trimming removed 3 bases from V and 5 bases from J; the gene matches leave 14 bases unexplained. Via the germline V gene, CDR1 is MDHEN and CDR2 SYDVKM.